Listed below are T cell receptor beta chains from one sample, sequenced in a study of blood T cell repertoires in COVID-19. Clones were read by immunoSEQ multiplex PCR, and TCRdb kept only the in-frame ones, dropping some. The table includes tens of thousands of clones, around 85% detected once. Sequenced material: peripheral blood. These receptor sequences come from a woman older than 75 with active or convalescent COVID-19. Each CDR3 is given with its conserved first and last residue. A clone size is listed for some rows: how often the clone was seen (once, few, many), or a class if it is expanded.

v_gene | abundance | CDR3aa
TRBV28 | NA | CASSFFSGLGTGELFF
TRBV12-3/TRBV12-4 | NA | CASSLQGAYEQYF
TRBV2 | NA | CASRGTGGDYGYTF
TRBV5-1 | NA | CASSLEGRGGYTF
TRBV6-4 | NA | CASRNVMGQTGNTIYF
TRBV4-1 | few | CASSPNQNTEAFF
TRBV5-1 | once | CASRNRPSSTGELFF
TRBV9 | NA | CASSVVGPNTEAFF
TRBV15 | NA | CATSRDISGGKQTQYF
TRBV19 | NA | CASSIVAGGPETQYF
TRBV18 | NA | CASSPIGTSSPLHF
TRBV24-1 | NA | CATSDGGAGVGGREQFF
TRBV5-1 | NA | CASRPTSGGAHPKETQYF
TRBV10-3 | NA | CAITDRVATEAFF
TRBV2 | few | CASSEPNRDRGKLFF
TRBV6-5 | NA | CASSIDRGTEAFF
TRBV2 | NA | CASRQGTTGELFF
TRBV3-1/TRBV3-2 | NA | CASSLLGANYGYTF
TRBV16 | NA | CATTRQPGSKTEAFF
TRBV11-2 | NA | CASSLVQSGNTIYF
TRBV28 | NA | CASSLTGQGATDTQYF
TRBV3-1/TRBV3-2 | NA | CASSPVRGFGEKLFF
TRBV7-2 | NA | CASSFRGGYNSPLHF
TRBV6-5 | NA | CASRIAGGQGGELFF
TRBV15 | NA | CATSKNEGYEQYF
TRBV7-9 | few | CASSPWTSGVNTGELFF
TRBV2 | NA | CASIHGAPANYGYTF
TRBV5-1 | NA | CASSPRTGANYGYTF
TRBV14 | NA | CASSQEDRERDTQYF
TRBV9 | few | CASSVAGTLGGYTF
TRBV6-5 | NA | CASSSRDSNYGYTF
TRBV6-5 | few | CASSYSRLAGSNEQFF
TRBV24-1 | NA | CATSGHRVGSYEQYF
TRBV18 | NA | CASSQKGDSYEQYF
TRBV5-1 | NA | CASSLDGVGNQPQHF
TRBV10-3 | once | CAISSGILDNQPQHF
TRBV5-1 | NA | CASSSPGQGSGNTIYF
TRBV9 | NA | CASSVKWQGHGNSPLHF
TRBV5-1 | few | CASSLATGGATGGNTIYF
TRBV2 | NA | CASSKVGTGVGYTF
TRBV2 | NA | CASSSGLAGGGGTLAKNIQYF
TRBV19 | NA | CASSVGLGRNSPLHF
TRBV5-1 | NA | CASSFGQASSYEQYF
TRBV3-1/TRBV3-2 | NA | CASSPTGDWVNEQFF
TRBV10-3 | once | CAITSPGAEKLFF
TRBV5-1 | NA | CASSPTSGGGYEQYF
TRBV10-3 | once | CAISDSTEKLFF
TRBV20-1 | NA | CSASRLSGGWETQYF
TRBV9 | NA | CASSVELRSEGSGNTIYF
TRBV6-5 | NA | CASRQVGEQFF
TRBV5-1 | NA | CASSLGDRVKYEQYF
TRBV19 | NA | CASSIITGYQPQHF
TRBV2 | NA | CASRFAGRPPRAFF
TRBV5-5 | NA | CASSLVAANYGYTF